The source of this T cell receptor beta chain is a study of T cells expressing NK-cell markers. Study context: Sorted CD3+CD56-NKG2C+, CD3+CD56+NKG2C- and CD3+CD56+NKG2C+ T cells were the source of the TCR beta repertoires.

On this clonotype: The target antigen is unknown.

Study results and limitations: The study found dominant NKG2C+ clonotypes at about 1.0-7.0% of CD8+ T cells in several donors.

Germline values: CDR1 LGHNA, CDR2 YNFKEQ. The CDR3 sequence is 16 residues long. Researchers built TCR beta cDNA using 5'RACE template switching with UMIs. For each CDR3 protein, TCRdb gives one entry from its re-call of the 5' RACE reads, without DNA. Recorded for this sample: 150,000 to 170,000 distinct CDR3 sequences. This clonotype was obtained from a woman in her forties or fifties in good health. Sequencing was done on a sample of blood T cells: a sorted CD56 or NKG2C T cell subset, CD4+ or CD8+ T cells, or bulk PBMC T cells (not recorded which). The V and J genes are TRBV4-2 and TRBJ2-2; TCRdb lists TRBD2, though no DNA is available to test this call. The CDR3 reads CAGGSAGLTKPGELFF.